Following are 22 T cell receptor beta chains from one sample sequenced in a study of human CD4 T cells and Enterobacteriaceae. All CD4+ cells other than CD45RA+CCR7+CD95- naive cells were sorted as memory, over 98% pure. Method: immunoSEQ multiplex PCR; TCRdb's copy keeps in-frame clones and lacks some. The table records roughly 28,000 clones, about four fifths of them present only once. Sequenced sample: memory CD4+ T cells from blood. Source of these receptors: a human donor in good health.

V is TRBV18 and J is TRBJ2-1, with 7 bases that match TRBD2. There are 12 residues in the CDR3. CDR1 KGHSH and CDR2 LQKENI come from the germline V gene. Losses at the gene ends were 6 bases for V and 10 bases for J; bases not matched to a gene: 6. CDR3 amino acids: CASSPAGREQFF. The CDR3 nucleotides read TGTGCCAGCTCCCCAGCGGGAAGGGAGCAGTTCTTC.

The chain combines TRBV10-2 with TRBJ2-7; D not certain. Trimming shortened V by 6 bases and J by 0 bases, and 12 bases separated the two germline ends. This CDR3 is built from 14 residues. The germline V gene encodes CDR1 WSHSY and CDR2 SAAADI. The CDR3 DNA sequence: TGCGCCAGCAGCCCTTTAGCTACCTCCTACGAGCAGTACTTC. Translation: CASSPLATSYEQYF.

V and J are TRBV27 and TRBJ1-1; 9 positions agree with TRBD1. V lost 4 bases and J lost 6; bases outside the gene matches: 6. The CDR3 is made up of 14 amino acids. Germline assignment: CDR1 MNHEY and CDR2 SMNVEV (reference sequence). CDR3 DNA: TGTGCCAGCAGTTCTAGGACAGGGGCGCCTGAAGCTTTCTTT. As protein: CASSSRTGAPEAFF.

V gene TRBV7-6 combines with J gene TRBJ2-3; no reliable D call. The germline CDR1 and CDR2 sequences are SGHVS and FNYEAQ. The V and J ends lost 8 bases and 2 bases respectively, with 11 bases between them. There are 13 residues in the CDR3. CDR3 residues: CASGQAHTDTQYF. The DNA for the CDR3 is TGTGCCAGCGGTCAAGCTCACACAGATACGCAGTATTTT.

V and J are TRBV6-9 and TRBJ2-1; TRBD2 matches 14 bases. Germline V gene sequence: CDR1 MNHGY, CDR2 SVAAGI. V shed 7 bases, J shed 8 bases, and the junction held 7 bases outside the gene matches. The CDR3 spans 15 residues. CDR3 residues: CASMRGTSGSDEQFF. The CDR3 coding sequence is TGTGCCAGCATGAGGGGGACTAGCGGGAGTGATGAGCAGTTCTTC.

The J gene is TRBJ2-7, the V gene TRBV6-5; D uncertain. The V gene's germline CDR1 is MNHEY and CDR2 SVGAGI. V lost 4 bases and J lost 2, with 12 bases in between. The CDR3 has 14 amino acids. The CDR3 here is CASSLDGRTYEQYF. Written as DNA, the CDR3 is TGTGCCAGCAGTTTAGATGGTAGGACCTACGAGCAGTACTTC.

The chain is built from TRBV28 and TRBJ1-3; D gene ambiguous. This CDR3 contains 12 residues. Between the trimmed V and J ends, which lost 5 bases and 4 bases, there was a span of 6 bases. Germline V gives CDR1 MDHEN, CDR2 SYDVKM. DNA of the CDR3: TGTGCCAGCAGTCCAAAGGGAAACACCATATATTTT. Translating gives CASSPKGNTIYF.

The chain combines TRBV5-1 with TRBJ1-1; unclear D gene. The germline V gene encodes CDR1 SGHRS and CDR2 YFSETQ. The CDR3 covers 12 residues. Trimming stripped 7 bases from V and 1 base from J, with 8 bases between. The DNA of the CDR3 is TGCGCCAGCGGGTCAGGGAACACTGAAGCTTTCTTT. Amino acids: CASGSGNTEAFF.

The chain employs TRBV6-1 and TRBJ2-1; 9 nucleotides match TRBD2. The germline V gene has CDR1 MNHNS and CDR2 SASEGT. The junction had 8 bases not matched to a gene; V was cut back by 5 bases and J by 9 bases. The CDR3 runs to 14 residues. CDR3 DNA: TGTGCCAGCAGTTCAGGACTAGCGACTGGTGAGCAGTTCTTC. This encodes CASSSGLATGEQFF.

The V gene is TRBV7-9, the J gene TRBJ2-3; TRBD1 matches 7 bases. The V gene end was trimmed by 4 bases and the J gene end by 0 bases; junction bases not matched to a gene: 4. Looked up from germline, CDR1 is SEHNR and CDR2 is FQNEAQ (reference sequence). CDR3 length equals 15 residues. In nucleotides, the CDR3 is TGTGCCAGCAGCTCGACAGGGCTCAGCACAGATACGCAGTATTTT. It specifies CASSSTGLSTDTQYF.

The chain uses TRBV6-5 and TRBJ2-5; perhaps TRBD1 as D (6 bases). The J call may be wrong; the DNA end is better matched by TRBJ2-7. CDR3 size: 15 residues. CDR1 is MNHEY and CDR2 is SVGAGI in the germline V gene. DNA for the CDR3: TGTGCCAGCACCCCCAGGGGTACAGGAGTTTTCGAGCAGTACTTC. This gives the protein CASTPRGTGVFEQYF.

The chain employs TRBV5-1 and TRBJ1-4; possibly TRBD1 for D (5 bases). The CDR3 has 15 residues. CDR1 and CDR2 (germline): SGHRS, YFSETQ. Trimming pared 5 bases from V and 3 bases from J, leaving 14 bases between. The chain's CDR3 is CASRRIGAPNEKLFF. CDR3 sequence (DNA): TGCGCCAGCAGGCGGATCGGGGCCCCTAATGAAAAACTGTTTTTT.

The chain links TRBV5-1 to TRBJ2-3, with 8 bases aligning to TRBD2. The germline V gene encodes CDR1 SGHRS and CDR2 YFSETQ. V was pared by 0 bases and J by 0 bases, with 9 bases of the junction left unmatched. This CDR3 is 18 amino acids long. The CDR3 region is CASSLAVGTRSSTDTQYF. The CDR3 DNA reads as TGCGCCAGCAGCTTGGCGGTGGGGACTAGATCTAGCACAGATACGCAGTATTTT.

The chain links TRBV6-5 to TRBJ2-7, with a possible D match to TRBD2 (6 bases). Trimming removed 2 bases from V and 5 bases from J, with 13 bases in between. Germline values: CDR1 MNHEY, CDR2 SVGAGI. CDR3 length equals 14 residues. The CDR3, as DNA: TGTGCCAGCAGTTACAGACTAGAGCGTCACGAGCAGTACTTC. Translation: CASSYRLERHEQYF.

This clone was detected only a few times. The V gene is TRBV18, the J gene TRBJ2-6; D not certain. Between the trimmed V and J ends, which lost 2 bases and 0 bases, there was a span of 11 bases. The germline V gene has CDR1 KGHSH and CDR2 LQKENI. The CDR3 consists of 17 residues. The CDR3 sequence is CASSPGQPTSGANVLTF. DNA for the CDR3: TGTGCCAGCTCACCAGGGCAGCCCACCTCTGGGGCCAACGTCCTGACTTTC.

V usage is TRBV2 and J usage is TRBJ2-6; D might be TRBD1 (6 bases). The CDR3 length is 13 residues. Germline loops: CDR1 SNHLY, CDR2 FYNNEI. CDR3 in amino acids: CSSDSSGANVLTF. DNA of the CDR3: TGTTCCTCGGACAGTTCTGGGGCCAACGTCCTGACTTTC.

This clone was detected only once. The genes are TRBV7-9 and TRBJ1-2; TRBD1 is a possible D gene (6 bases). The V end lost 5 bases, the J end lost 1 base, and 14 bases lay between the germline ends. The germline CDR1 and CDR2 sequences are SEHNR and FQNEAQ (reference sequence). The CDR3 extends over 15 amino acids. CDR3 region: CASSQQGSINYGYTF. The CDR3 DNA reads TGTGCCAGCAGCCAACAGGGTTCCATTAACTATGGCTACACCTTC.

The chain carries TRBV5-4 and TRBJ1-6; D gene ambiguous. Trimming pared 0 bases from V and 7 bases from J, leaving 8 bases between. Germline V gene data show CDR1 as SGHNT and CDR2 as YYREEE (reference sequence). The CDR3 is made up of 14 amino acids. CDR3 in amino acids: CASSLEGNNSPLHF. CDR3 nucleotide sequence: TGTGCCAGCAGCTTGGAAGGGAACAATTCACCCCTCCACTTT.

The genes are TRBV11-2 and TRBJ2-1; 9 bases are shared with TRBD1. The germline V gene encodes CDR1 SGHAT and CDR2 FQNNGV. The CDR3 is 15 residues long. Trimming cost V 5 bases and J 5 bases; bases outside gene matches: 7. The CDR3 reads CASSRGTGRNNEQFF. In DNA, the CDR3 is TGTGCCAGCAGCCGCGGGACAGGGCGTAACAATGAGCAGTTCTTC.

CDR3 DNA sequence: TGTGCCAGCAGCCCTAGTCAAGGTATAGCGGGGGCCTACAATGAGCAGTTCTTC. Translated: CASSPSQGIAGAYNEQFF. The chain links TRBV4-2 to TRBJ2-1, with 9 bases lining up with TRBD2. This CDR3 has 18 residues. The germline gives CDR1 LGHNA, CDR2 YNFKEQ. V shed 4 bases and J 2 bases; nucleotides not matched to a gene: 12.

The CDR3 loop is CASSVDGRRETQYF. The CDR3 DNA is TGTGCCAGCAGCGTAGACGGGAGGAGGGAGACCCAGTACTTC. The chain is built from TRBV9 and TRBJ2-5; 7 bases fit TRBD2. The V and J ends lost 0 bases and 5 bases, in that order; junction bases with no gene match: 4. Germline loops: CDR1 SGDLS, CDR2 YYNGEE. There are 14 residues in the CDR3. The complete variable domain, with remaining parts taken from reference TRBV9 and TRBJ2-5, reads DSGVTQTPKHLITATGQRVTLRCSPRSGDLSVYWYQQSLDQGLQFLIQYYNGEERAKGNILERFSAQQFPDLHSELNLSSLELGDSALYFCASSVDGRRETQYFGPGTRLLVL.

The chain carries TRBV14 and TRBJ2-3; the D gene is possibly TRBD2 (7 bases). The CDR3 has 22 amino acids. The germline V gene has CDR1 SGHDN and CDR2 FVKESK. V was cut by 3 bases and J by 2 bases, with 33 bases left in between. The CDR3 sequence is CASSQLYIIRRRERGDTDTQYF. CDR3 DNA sequence: TGTGCCAGCAGCCAGTTGTATATCATAAGACGGCGGGAGAGGGGGGACACAGATACGCAGTATTTT. Full variable domain (missing parts from reference TRBV14 and TRBJ2-3): EAGVTQFPSHSVIEKGQTVTLRCDPISGHDNLYWYRRVMGKEIKFLLHFVKESKQDESGMPNNRFLAERTGGTYSTLKVQPAELEDSGVYFCASSQLYIIRRRERGDTDTQYFGPGTRLTVL.